This TCR beta chain is from a study of T cells in Graves' hyperthyroidism and ophthalmopathy. Study-wide points: Ophthalmopathy was model-predicted a median roughly 6.5 months pre-onset.

The source material, RNA transcripts, was used to amplify TCR beta CDR3 regions. With the HTBI primer set, the TCR CDR3 went through a first round of RT-PCR. TCRdb redid the calling of the multiplex PCR reads with MiXCR, one entry per CDR3 protein. The data contain some 360,000 distinct CDR3 sequences, roughly 14% of them singletons. This clonotype was recorded many times. The antigen remains undetermined. The ends were cut back, 2 bases at V and 4 bases at J, with 12 bases in the middle. This CDR3 has 15 residues. Germline CDR1 reads SGHRS; CDR2 reads YFSETQ. Sequenced material: blood. This clonotype originated in an older woman with Graves' hyperthyroidism. The V and J genes are TRBV5-1 and TRBJ2-2; D is unclear. For the CDR3, the DNA is TGCGCCAGCAGCTTTACGAGTCACAGCACCGGGGAGCTGTTTTTT. Residues: CASSFTSHSTGELFF.